Presented here are 29 T cell receptor beta chains from one specimen sequenced in a study of blood T cell repertoires in COVID-19. Profiling relied on immunoSEQ multiplex PCR, and the TCRdb table lists in-frame clones only, not all of them. This sample yields about 38,000 clones, of which roughly 84% are seen a single time; approximately 1.6% belongs to the top ten. The sequenced sample consisted of peripheral blood. These receptors were obtained from a man between 60 and 75 years old with COVID-19, enrolled during active disease.

The rearrangement links TRBV19 to TRBJ1-5; D unresolved. Per germline, CDR1 LNHDA and CDR2 SQIVND (reference sequence). The CDR3 is 16 residues long. The V and J ends lost 3 bases and 0 bases respectively, with 12 bases between them. CDR3 region: CASSIKGEYSNQPQHF. The CDR3 DNA follows: TGTGCCAGTAGTATTAAGGGAGAGTATAGCAATCAGCCCCAGCATTTT.

V and J are TRBV2 and TRBJ1-2; no firm D call. This CDR3 contains 14 residues. CDR1 and CDR2 (germline): SNHLY, FYNNEI. The V and J ends lost 8 bases and 0 bases respectively, with 13 bases between them. DNA for the CDR3: TGTGCCAGCTATACCCCCGGGACTAACTATGGCTACACCTTC. Amino acid sequence: CASYTPGTNYGYTF.

The rearrangement links TRBV27 to TRBJ1-5; 8 nucleotides align to TRBD1. The CDR3 runs 16 residues. CDR1 MNHEY and CDR2 SMNVEV come from the germline V gene (reference sequence). J gave up 5 bases and V 2 bases, and 8 bases lay outside the gene matches. This chain's CDR3 is CASSLRTGTGYQPQHF. As DNA, the CDR3 is TGTGCCAGCAGTTTACGGACAGGGACGGGGTATCAGCCCCAGCATTTT.

The rearrangement links TRBV21-1 to TRBJ2-7; the table gives TRBD1 as D, unverified against the DNA. TRBV21-1 represents a pseudogene. This CDR3 region has 18 residues. This CDR3 is CASSNQITARDNSYEQYF. The CDR3 DNA is TGTGCCAGCAGCAACCAAATAACTGCCCGGGACAACTCCTACGAGCAGTACTTC.

CDR3 in amino acids: CASRPFGSGTGELFF. The CDR3 bases are TGTGCCAGCAGGCCCTTTGGGAGCGGCACCGGGGAGCTGTTTTTT. This sequence joins TRBV6-5 and TRBJ2-2, with D maybe TRBD2 (5 bases). Germline loops: CDR1 MNHEY, CDR2 SVGAGI. V lost 6 bases and J lost 4, with 15 bases in between. This CDR3 is built from 15 residues.

The chain employs TRBV5-4 and TRBJ1-2; D is uncertain. The germline V gene encodes CDR1 SGHNT and CDR2 YYREEE (reference sequence). The CDR3 extends over 12 amino acids. The ends were cut back, 4 bases at V and 2 bases at J, with 6 bases in the middle. Here the CDR3 DNA reads TGTGCCAGCAGCCCTACGAACTATGGCTACACCTTC. It encodes CASSPTNYGYTF.

This chain joins TRBV5-6 and TRBJ2-5; a weak D match, TRBD1 (6 bases). The V end lost 4 bases, the J end lost 1 base, and 11 bases lay between the germline ends. CDR3 length equals 14 residues. Germline V gene lookup returns CDR1 SGHDT and CDR2 YYEEEE. The CDR3 nucleotides read TGTGCCAGCAGCCCGGGACAACTCCAAGAGACCCAGTACTTC. It encodes CASSPGQLQETQYF.

CDR3 in DNA: TGCGCCAGCAGCTTGGAGCGGGGGCTGGGTGATGAGCAGTTCTTC. Protein product: CASSLERGLGDEQFF. The V gene is TRBV5-1, the J gene TRBJ2-1; TRBD2 agrees at 8 bases. Germline loops: CDR1 SGHRS, CDR2 YFSETQ. J lost 8 bases, V lost 0 bases, and 7 bases had no gene match. There are 15 residues in the CDR3.

The chain is built from TRBV4-3 and TRBJ1-2; TRBD1 matches 8 bases. Germline loops: CDR1 LGHNA, CDR2 YSLEER. The CDR3 length is 15 residues. After removal of 6 bases from V and 0 bases from J, the junction contained 6 bases not matched to a gene. The DNA of the CDR3 is TGCGCCAGCAGTTACGGACAGGGAACTAACTATGGCTACACCTTC. This gives the protein CASSYGQGTNYGYTF.

The V gene is TRBV28, the J gene TRBJ2-5; 8 bases fit TRBD2. CDR3 size: 12 residues. V was clipped by 7 bases and J by 5 bases; unmatched bases: 3. Per the germline V gene, CDR1 is MDHEN and CDR2 is SYDVKM. The CDR3 DNA follows: TGTGCCAGCAACTCGGGGGGGGAGACCCAGTACTTC. Its translation: CASNSGGETQYF.

This chain links TRBV28 with TRBJ2-7, with 9 bases aligning to TRBD1. CDR3 length: 14 amino acids. CDR1 is MDHEN and CDR2 is SYDVKM in the germline V gene. The J segment lost 3 bases and the V segment lost 6 bases, leaving 6 bases of the junction unmatched. The CDR3 sequence: CASSLTGGIYEQYF. CDR3 bases: TGTGCCAGCAGCTTGACAGGGGGGATCTACGAGCAGTACTTC.

This clone was detected only once. The chain recombines TRBV19 with TRBJ1-2, with D uncertain. The CDR3 totals 13 residues. CDR1 and CDR2 from the germline V gene are LNHDA and SQIVND (reference sequence). V lost 4 bases, J lost 7 bases, and 13 bases lay in between. The CDR3 DNA follows: TGTGCCAGTAGTACCTCCGGAGGAAGTGGCTACACCTTC. Amino acid sequence: CASSTSGGSGYTF.

The chain is built from TRBV6-5 and TRBJ1-5; weak D call: TRBD1 (6 bases). Germline CDR1 and CDR2: MNHEY and SVGAGI. CDR3 length equals 14 residues. V dropped 5 bases and J dropped 3 bases, with 11 bases sitting between them. CDR3 residues: CASSTGSLNQPQHF. Here the CDR3 DNA reads TGTGCCAGCAGTACAGGGTCTCTCAATCAGCCCCAGCATTTT.

This rearrangement joins TRBV15 to TRBJ1-2, with D possibly TRBD1 on 6 matching bases. In germline, CDR1 is LNHNV, CDR2 YYDKDF (reference sequence). V lost 4 bases to trimming and J lost 6 bases, with 15 bases between them. CDR3 size: 14 residues. CDR3 DNA: TGTGCCACCAGCATACTGGACAGCCGGCATGGCTACACCTTC. Residues: CATSILDSRHGYTF.

V is TRBV5-1 and J is TRBJ1-5; TRBD1 aligns across 7 bases. The CDR3 covers 15 residues. Trimming removed 0 bases from V and 2 bases from J; junction bases left unmatched: 2. Germline assignment: CDR1 SGHRS and CDR2 YFSETQ. Written as DNA, the CDR3 is TGCGCCAGCAGCTTGGAAGGGGGCGGCAATCAGCCCCAGCATTTT. This sequence encodes CASSLEGGGNQPQHF.

The CDR3 region has the DNA TGTGCCAGCAGCTTAGGACTAGCGGGAGGATCGGATACGCAGTATTTT. Encoded protein: CASSLGLAGGSDTQYF. The gene calls are TRBV11-2 and TRBJ2-3, with TRBD2 matching over 13 bases. Germline trimming cut 1 base from V and 6 bases from J; bases unmatched to any gene: 4. Germline loops: CDR1 SGHAT, CDR2 FQNNGV. The CDR3 is made up of 16 amino acids.

The V and J genes are TRBV19 and TRBJ1-6, with D unclear. Germline V gives CDR1 LNHDA, CDR2 SQIVND (reference sequence). This CDR3 is built from 14 residues. V lost 7 bases and J lost 14, with 21 bases in between. The CDR3 sequence is CASTDGAGDRALHF. CDR3 DNA: TGTGCCAGTACGGACGGCGCCGGGGATCGGGCCCTCCACTTT. Full variable domain (outside the CDR3, taken from reference TRBV19 and TRBJ1-6): DGGITQSPKYLFRKEGQNVTLSCEQNLNHDAMYWYRQDPGQGLRLIYYSQIVNDFQKGDIAEGYSVSREKKESFPLTVTSAQKNPTAFYLCASTDGAGDRALHFGNGTRLTVT.

The chain carries TRBV24-1 and TRBJ2-7, with 8 bases lining up with TRBD1. The V and J ends lost 7 bases and 3 bases, in that order; junction bases with no gene match: 13. Germline V gene lookup returns CDR1 KGHDR and CDR2 SFDVKD. The CDR3 is 16 amino acids. The DNA for the CDR3 is TGTGCCACCAGGCCCTTAAGGACAGGGAGTATCTACGAGCAGTACTTC. This encodes CATRPLRTGSIYEQYF.

V is TRBV7-8 and J is TRBJ2-7; no clear D. Germline values: CDR1 SGHVS, CDR2 FQNEAQ. With 0 bases removed from V and 2 bases from J, the gap between germline ends came to 11 bases. The CDR3 length is 15 residues. The CDR3: CASSLAYSFPYEQYF. The CDR3 coding sequence is TGTGCCAGCAGCTTAGCGTATTCCTTCCCCTACGAGCAGTACTTC. Variable domain in full (rest from reference TRBV7-8 and TRBJ2-7): GAGVSQSPRYKVAKRGQDVALRCDPISGHVSLFWYQQALGQGPEFLTYFQNEAQLDKSGLPSDRFFAERPEGSVSTLKIQRTQQEDSAVYLCASSLAYSFPYEQYFGPGTRLTVT.

V usage is TRBV11-2 and J usage is TRBJ2-3, with D uncertain. CDR1 is SGHAT and CDR2 is FQNNGV in the germline V gene. The CDR3 has 13 amino acids. Trimming removed 1 base at V and 6 bases at J, with 8 bases between. The CDR3 DNA sequence: TGTGCCAGCAGCTTAGCCCGGTTTGATACGCAGTATTTT. Translation gives CASSLARFDTQYF. Combining the CDR3 with reference TRBV11-2 and TRBJ2-3 gives the whole variable domain EAGVAQSPRYKIIEKRQSVAFWCNPISGHATLYWYQQILGQGPKLLIQFQNNGVVDDSQLPKDRFSAERLKGVDSTLKIQPAKLEDSAVYLCASSLARFDTQYFGPGTRLTVL.

CDR3 in amino acids: CASSRDNSYEQYF. The CDR3, as DNA: TGTGCCAGCAGTCGGGACAACTCCTACGAGCAGTACTTC. The rearrangement joins TRBV7-3 to TRBJ2-7; a weak D match, TRBD1 (6 bases). Trimming removed 6 bases from V and 0 bases from J, with 9 bases in between. The CDR3 loop spans 13 amino acids. CDR1 SGHTA and CDR2 FQGTGA come from the germline V gene.

The gene calls are TRBV6-5 and TRBJ1-2, with 12 bases fitting TRBD1. CDR1 is MNHEY and CDR2 is SVGAGI in the germline V gene. V lost 10 bases and J lost 5; bases outside the gene matches: 5. CDR3 size: 13 residues. The CDR3 protein is CATRDRGRYGYTF. The CDR3 DNA follows: TGTGCCACCCGGGACAGGGGGCGTTATGGCTACACCTTC.

The gene calls are TRBV2 and TRBJ1-5, with 7 bases aligning to TRBD1. V was pared by 8 bases and J by 2 bases, with 6 bases of the junction left unmatched. The CDR3 is 14 amino acids. CDR1 SNHLY and CDR2 FYNNEI come from the germline V gene. CDR3 region: CASDVDRGNQPQHF. The CDR3, as DNA: TGTGCCAGCGACGTCGACAGGGGCAATCAGCCCCAGCATTTT.

V usage is TRBV5-1 and J usage is TRBJ2-1; D is uncertain. The CDR3 totals 18 residues. Germline V lookup: CDR1 SGHRS, CDR2 YFSETQ. Trimming took 4 bases from V and 1 from J, leaving 21 bases between them. The CDR3 region is CASSHDTLRFGSYNEQFF. CDR3 bases: TGCGCCAGCAGCCATGACACCTTAAGGTTCGGTTCCTACAATGAGCAGTTCTTC.

The rearrangement joins TRBV7-2 to TRBJ2-7; 10 bases map to TRBD1. The junction had 4 bases not matched to a gene; V was cut back by 5 bases and J by 3 bases. CDR1 and CDR2 from the germline V gene are SGHTA and FQGNSA. The CDR3 is 14 amino acids. The CDR3 DNA reads as TGTGCCAGCAGCGCCGGGACAGGGGACTACGAGCAGTACTTC. It codes for CASSAGTGDYEQYF.

Here the CDR3 DNA reads TGCGCCAGCAGCCCCCTTTCGACAGGAAGCTCCTACGAGCAGTACTTC. Amino acid sequence: CASSPLSTGSSYEQYF. V and J are TRBV4-1 and TRBJ2-7, with D possibly matching TRBD1 (6 bases). The germline gives CDR1 MGHRA, CDR2 YSYEKL. The CDR3 runs 16 residues. V lost 4 bases to trimming and J lost 0 bases, with 16 bases between them.

The chain uses TRBV30 and TRBJ1-4; 9 bases are a match to TRBD1. Germline values: CDR1 GTSNPN, CDR2 SVGIG (reference sequence). The CDR3 sequence is 16 residues long. Trimming removed 7 bases from V and 1 base from J; junction bases left unmatched: 10. CDR3 DNA: TGTGCCTCCCTCGGACAGGGGAGAAAAACTAATGAAAAACTGTTTTTT. It specifies CASLGQGRKTNEKLFF.

This clone was observed once. This chain uses TRBV18 with TRBJ2-3; 7 bases align to TRBD2. The trim removed 4 bases at V and 6 bases at J, leaving 1 base unmatched. The CDR3 has 12 residues. CDR1 is KGHSH and CDR2 is LQKENI in the germline V gene. This CDR3 reads CASSQRDDTQYF. The CDR3, as DNA: TGTGCCAGCTCACAGCGGGATGATACGCAGTATTTT.

This clone was recorded a few times. The chain is built from TRBV4-3 and TRBJ1-2; D gene unclear. CDR1 and CDR2 from the germline V gene are LGHNA and YSLEER. V was pared by 0 bases and J by 0 bases, with 8 bases between. The CDR3 contains 15 residues. As DNA, the CDR3 is TGCGCCAGCAGCCAAGATCCGGTCTCTAACTATGGCTACACCTTC. This encodes CASSQDPVSNYGYTF.